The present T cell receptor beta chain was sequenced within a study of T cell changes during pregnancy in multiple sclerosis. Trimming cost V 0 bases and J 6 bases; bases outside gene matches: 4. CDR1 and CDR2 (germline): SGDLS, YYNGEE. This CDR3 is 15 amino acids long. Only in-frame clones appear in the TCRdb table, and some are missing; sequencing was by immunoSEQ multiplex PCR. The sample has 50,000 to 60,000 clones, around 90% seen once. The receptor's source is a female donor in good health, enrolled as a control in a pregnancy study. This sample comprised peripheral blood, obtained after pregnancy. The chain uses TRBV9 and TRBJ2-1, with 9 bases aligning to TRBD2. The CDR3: CASSVGGTSFNEQFF. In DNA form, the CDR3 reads TGTGCCAGCAGCGTAGGGGGGACTAGCTTCAATGAGCAGTTCTTC.